This paragraph reports one T cell receptor beta chain. The CDR3 sequence is 15 residues long. V dropped 4 bases and J dropped 7; count of bases not matched to a gene: 8. Germline CDR1 reads LNHDA; CDR2 reads SQIVND (reference sequence). TCRdb keeps only in-frame clones here, not all; method: immunoSEQ multiplex PCR. This table has roughly 560,000 clones, 75% to 85% appearing once. This entry is derived from a study of shared T cell receptors in the human thymus. Separately, the same data were catalogued under a study of human thymus T cells. This second study says: Usage of V and J genes appeared biased in thymic and blood repertoires.

The sequence derives from a boy younger than two with a congenital heart defect. V usage is TRBV19 and J usage is TRBJ1-5; TRBD1 agrees at 9 bases. The sequencing input was thymocytes. CDR3 coding DNA: TGTGCCAGTAGTACCACAGGGGGCGCGGGACAGCCCCAGCATTTT. Translated: CASSTTGGAGQPQHF.